The clone carrying this TCR beta chain was recorded once. The antigen is unknown. This CDR3 is built from 13 residues. The germline CDR1 and CDR2 sequences are SGHTA and FQGNSA. The V end lost 5 bases, the J end lost 8 bases, and 15 bases lay between the germline ends. Repertoires were generated with immunoSEQ multiplex PCR, while TCRdb's copy carries only in-frame clones and drops some. The sample lists under 200,000 clones, around 94% occurring once. The record originates from a study of T cell responses to AZD1222 COVID-19 vaccine. Whole-study results and caveats: Reportedly, nearly half of unique spike TCRs recognized epitopes outside B.1.351/B.1.1.7 mutations. Sampling that yielded the repertoires occurred only after the peak T cell response. Seropositive at baseline were only six AZD1222 recipients.

This TCR came from an adult in good health. The sample here was peripheral blood, taken on day 0 of AZD1222 vaccination. The chain has TRBV7-2 and TRBJ1-2; unclear D gene. In DNA, the CDR3 is TGTGCCAGCAGCCCAGCGGGGTCGCGGGGCTACACCTTC. Translation: CASSPAGSRGYTF.